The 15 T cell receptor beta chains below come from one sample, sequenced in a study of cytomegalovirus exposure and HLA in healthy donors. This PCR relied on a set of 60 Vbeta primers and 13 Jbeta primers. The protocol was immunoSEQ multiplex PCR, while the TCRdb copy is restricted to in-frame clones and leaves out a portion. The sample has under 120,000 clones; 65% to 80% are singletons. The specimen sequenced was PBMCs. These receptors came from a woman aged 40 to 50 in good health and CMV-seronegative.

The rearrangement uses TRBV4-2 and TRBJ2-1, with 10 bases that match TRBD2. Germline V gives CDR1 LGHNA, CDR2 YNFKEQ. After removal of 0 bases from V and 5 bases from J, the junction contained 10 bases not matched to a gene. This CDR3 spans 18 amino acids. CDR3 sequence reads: CASSQDLSGRASNNEQFF. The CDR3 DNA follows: TGTGCCAGCAGCCAAGATCTGAGCGGGAGGGCGTCTAACAATGAGCAGTTCTTC.

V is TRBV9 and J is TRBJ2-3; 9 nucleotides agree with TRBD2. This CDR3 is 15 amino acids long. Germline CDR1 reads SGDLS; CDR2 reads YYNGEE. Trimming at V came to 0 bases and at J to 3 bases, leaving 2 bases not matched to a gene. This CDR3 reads CASSVGGLATDTQYF. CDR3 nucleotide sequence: TGTGCCAGCAGCGTAGGAGGACTAGCGACAGATACGCAGTATTTT. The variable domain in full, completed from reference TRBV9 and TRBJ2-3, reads DSGVTQTPKHLITATGQRVTLRCSPRSGDLSVYWYQQSLDQGLQFLIQYYNGEERAKGNILERFSAQQFPDLHSELNLSSLELGDSALYFCASSVGGLATDTQYFGPGTRLTVL.

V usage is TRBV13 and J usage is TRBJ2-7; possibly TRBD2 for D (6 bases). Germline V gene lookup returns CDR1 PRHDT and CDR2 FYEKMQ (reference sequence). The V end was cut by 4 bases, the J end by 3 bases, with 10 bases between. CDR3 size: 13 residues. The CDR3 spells CASSSFGGYEQYF. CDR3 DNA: TGTGCCAGCAGCTCCTTCGGGGGCTACGAGCAGTACTTC.

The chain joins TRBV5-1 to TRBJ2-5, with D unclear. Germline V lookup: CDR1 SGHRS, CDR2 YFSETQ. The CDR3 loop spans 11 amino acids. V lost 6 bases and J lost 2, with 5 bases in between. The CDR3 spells CASTGQETQYF. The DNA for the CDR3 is TGCGCCAGCACCGGGCAAGAGACCCAGTACTTC.

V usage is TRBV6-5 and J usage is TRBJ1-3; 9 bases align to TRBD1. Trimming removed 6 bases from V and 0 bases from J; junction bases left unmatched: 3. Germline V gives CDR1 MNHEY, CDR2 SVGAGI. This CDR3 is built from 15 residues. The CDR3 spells CASRRTGDSGNTIYF. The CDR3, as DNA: TGTGCCAGCAGACGGACAGGGGACTCTGGAAACACCATATATTTT.

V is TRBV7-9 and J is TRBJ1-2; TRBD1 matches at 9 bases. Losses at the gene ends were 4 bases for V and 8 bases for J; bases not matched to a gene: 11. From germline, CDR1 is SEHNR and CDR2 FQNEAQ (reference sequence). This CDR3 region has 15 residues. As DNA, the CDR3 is TGTGCCAGCAGCTCTATTGACAGGGGGACGGCCGGCTACACCTTC. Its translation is CASSSIDRGTAGYTF.

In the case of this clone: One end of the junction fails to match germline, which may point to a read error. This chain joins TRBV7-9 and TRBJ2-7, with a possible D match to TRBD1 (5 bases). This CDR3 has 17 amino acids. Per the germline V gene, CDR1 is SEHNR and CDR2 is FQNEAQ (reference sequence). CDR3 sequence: CSSSLVDSSFSSYEQYF. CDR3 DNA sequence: TGTTCCAGCAGCTTAGTAGACAGCTCCTTTAGCTCCTACGAGCAGTACTTC.

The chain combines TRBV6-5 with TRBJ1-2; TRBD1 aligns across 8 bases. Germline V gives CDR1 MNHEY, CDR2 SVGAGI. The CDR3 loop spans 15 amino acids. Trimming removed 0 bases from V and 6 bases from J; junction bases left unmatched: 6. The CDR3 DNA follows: TGTGCCAGCAGTTACTCGCCAGGGGGCTTAGATGGCTACACCTTC. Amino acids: CASSYSPGGLDGYTF.

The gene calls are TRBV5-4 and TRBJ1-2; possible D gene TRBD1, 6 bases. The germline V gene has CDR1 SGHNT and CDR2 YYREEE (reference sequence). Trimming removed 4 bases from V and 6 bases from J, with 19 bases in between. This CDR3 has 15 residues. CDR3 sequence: CASSQPGEGKDGYTF. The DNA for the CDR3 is TGTGCCAGCAGCCAGCCAGGGGAAGGAAAAGATGGCTACACCTTC.

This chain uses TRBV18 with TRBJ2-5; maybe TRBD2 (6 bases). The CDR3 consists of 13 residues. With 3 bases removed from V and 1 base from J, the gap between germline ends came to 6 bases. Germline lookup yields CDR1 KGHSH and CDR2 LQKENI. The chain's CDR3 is CASSPGGQETQYF. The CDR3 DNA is TGTGCCAGCTCACCGGGAGGCCAAGAGACCCAGTACTTC. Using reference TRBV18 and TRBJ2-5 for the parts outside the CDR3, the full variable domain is NAGVMQNPRHLVRRRGQEARLRCSPMKGHSHVYWYRQLPEEGLKFMVYLQKENIIDESGMPKERFSAEFPKEGPSILRIQQVVRGDSAAYFCASSPGGQETQYFGPGTRLLVL.

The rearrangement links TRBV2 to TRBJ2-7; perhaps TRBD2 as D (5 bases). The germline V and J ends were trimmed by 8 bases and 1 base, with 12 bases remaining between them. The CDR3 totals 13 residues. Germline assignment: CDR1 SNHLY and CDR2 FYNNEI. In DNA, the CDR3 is TGTGCCAGCGTTGCGGGTGATTCCTACGAGCAGTACTTC. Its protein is CASVAGDSYEQYF.

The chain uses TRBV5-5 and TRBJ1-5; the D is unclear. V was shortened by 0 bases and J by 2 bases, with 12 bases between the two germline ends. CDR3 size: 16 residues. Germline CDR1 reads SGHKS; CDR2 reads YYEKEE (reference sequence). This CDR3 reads CASSLAIVRGNQPQHF. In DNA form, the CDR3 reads TGTGCCAGCAGCTTGGCCATAGTCCGAGGCAATCAGCCCCAGCATTTT.

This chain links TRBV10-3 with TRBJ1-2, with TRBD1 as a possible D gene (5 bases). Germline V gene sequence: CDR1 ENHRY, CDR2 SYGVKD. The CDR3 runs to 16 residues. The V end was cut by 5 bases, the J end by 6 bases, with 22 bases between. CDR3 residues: CAISPTDGRGEDGYTF. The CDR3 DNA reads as TGTGCCATCAGTCCGACAGACGGGCGGGGCGAAGATGGCTACACCTTC.

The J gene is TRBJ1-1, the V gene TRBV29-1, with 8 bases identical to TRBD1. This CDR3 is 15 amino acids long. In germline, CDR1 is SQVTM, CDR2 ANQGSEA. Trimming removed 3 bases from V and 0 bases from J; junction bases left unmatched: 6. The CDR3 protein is CSVDGTGALNTEAFF. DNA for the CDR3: TGCAGCGTTGACGGGACAGGCGCCTTGAACACTGAAGCTTTCTTT.

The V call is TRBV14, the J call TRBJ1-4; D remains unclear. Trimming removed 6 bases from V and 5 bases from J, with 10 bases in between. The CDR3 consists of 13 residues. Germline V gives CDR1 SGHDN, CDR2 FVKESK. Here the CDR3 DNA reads TGTGCCAGCAGTGCCGAGGTCAATGAAAAACTGTTTTTT. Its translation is CASSAEVNEKLFF.